This TCR beta chain was captured in a study of OX40 agonist ivuxolimab in advanced cancers. Study information: The patients received ivuxolimab by intravenous route every 2 weeks at 0.01 to 10 mg/kg.

Of note for this clone: Its antigen remains unknown.

Using immunoSEQ multiplex PCR, the repertoire was profiled, and TCRdb retains in-frame clones only, with some absent. The sample gives approximately 43,000 clones, approximately 86% of which show up once; 2.5% to 3% is in the top ten. Whole-study results and caveats: By week 6 at 0.1 to 3.0 mg/kg, blood CD4+ and CD8+ T cells had expanded clonally. In the expanded peripheral T cells, antigen specificity was never determined. Researchers report that CD8+ T cells had, on average, more expanded clones than CD4+.

CDR3 length: 13 amino acids. This clonotype originated in an adult with an advanced solid tumor such as melanoma, head and neck, liver or kidney cancer. The chain is built from TRBV21-1 and TRBJ1-1; the table gives TRBD1 as D, unverified against the DNA. TRBV21-1 is marked as a pseudogene. The sequencing used CD4+ or CD8+ T cells sorted from blood, collected in a trial of the OX40 agonist ivuxolimab. DNA for the CDR3: TGTGCCAGCAGCAAAGTGGCAGGGATAGAAGCTTTCTTT. Its protein product is CASSKVAGIEAFF.